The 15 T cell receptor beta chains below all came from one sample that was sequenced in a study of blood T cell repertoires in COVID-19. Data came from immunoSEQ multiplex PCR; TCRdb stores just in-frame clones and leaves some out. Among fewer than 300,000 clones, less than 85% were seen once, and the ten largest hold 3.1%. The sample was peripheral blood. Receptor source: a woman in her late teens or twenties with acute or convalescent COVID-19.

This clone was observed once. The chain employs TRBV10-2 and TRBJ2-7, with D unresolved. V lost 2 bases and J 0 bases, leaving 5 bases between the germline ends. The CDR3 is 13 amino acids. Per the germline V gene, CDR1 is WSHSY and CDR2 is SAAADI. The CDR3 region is CASSEPSSYEQYF. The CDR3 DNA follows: TGCGCCAGCAGTGAGCCTAGCTCCTACGAGCAGTACTTC.

CDR3 loop: CASPGIGADTQYF. In DNA, the CDR3 is TGTGCCAGCCCAGGGATAGGCGCAGATACGCAGTATTTT. The gene calls are TRBV2 and TRBJ2-3; a possible D gene is TRBD1 (5 bases). Trimming took off 8 bases at V and 4 bases at J, with 13 bases between the two ends. Germline assignment: CDR1 SNHLY and CDR2 FYNNEI. CDR3 length equals 13 residues.

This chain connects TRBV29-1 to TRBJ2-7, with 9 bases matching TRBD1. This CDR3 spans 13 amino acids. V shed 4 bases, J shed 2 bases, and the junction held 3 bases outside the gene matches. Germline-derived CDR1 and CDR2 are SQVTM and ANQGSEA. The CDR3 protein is CSVGTGDTYEQYF. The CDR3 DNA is TGCAGCGTTGGGACAGGGGACACCTACGAGCAGTACTTC.

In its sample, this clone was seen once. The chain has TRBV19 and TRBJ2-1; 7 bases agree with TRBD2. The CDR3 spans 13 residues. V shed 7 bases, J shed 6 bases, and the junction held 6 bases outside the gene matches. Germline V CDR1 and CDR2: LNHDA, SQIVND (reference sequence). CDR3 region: CASKWGGSNEQFF. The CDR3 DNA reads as TGTGCCAGTAAGTGGGGAGGGAGCAATGAGCAGTTCTTC.

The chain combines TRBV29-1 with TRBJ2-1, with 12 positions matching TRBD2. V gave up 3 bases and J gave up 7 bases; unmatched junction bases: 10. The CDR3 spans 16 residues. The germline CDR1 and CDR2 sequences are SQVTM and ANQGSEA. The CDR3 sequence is CSVEGLAGGPRNEQFF. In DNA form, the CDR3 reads TGCAGCGTTGAGGGGCTAGCGGGAGGGCCGCGAAATGAGCAGTTCTTC.

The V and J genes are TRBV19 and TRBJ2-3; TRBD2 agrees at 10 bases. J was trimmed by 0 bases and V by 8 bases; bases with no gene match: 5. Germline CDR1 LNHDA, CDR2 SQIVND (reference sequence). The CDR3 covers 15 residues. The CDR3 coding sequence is TGTGCCAGTTCGGGACTAGCGTCTAGCACAGATACGCAGTATTTT. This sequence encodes CASSGLASSTDTQYF.

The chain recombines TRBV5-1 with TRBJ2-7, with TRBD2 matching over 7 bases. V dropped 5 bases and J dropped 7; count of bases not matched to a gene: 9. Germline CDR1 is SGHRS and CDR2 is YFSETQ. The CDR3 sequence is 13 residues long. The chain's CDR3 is CASRPTPGGEQYF. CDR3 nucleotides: TGCGCCAGCAGACCAACCCCGGGGGGAGAGCAGTACTTC. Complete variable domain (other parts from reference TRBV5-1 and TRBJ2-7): KAGVTQTPRYLIKTRGQQVTLSCSPISGHRSVSWYQQTPGQGLQFLFEYFSETQRNKGNFPGRFSGRQFSNSRSEMNVSTLELGDSALYLCASRPTPGGEQYFGPGTRLTVT.

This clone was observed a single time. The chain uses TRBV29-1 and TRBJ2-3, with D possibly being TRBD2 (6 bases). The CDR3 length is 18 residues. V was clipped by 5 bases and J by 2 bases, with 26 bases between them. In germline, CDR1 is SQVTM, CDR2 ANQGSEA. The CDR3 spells CSVRSRLKLRTNTDTQYF. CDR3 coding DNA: TGCAGCGTTCGGTCCAGACTAAAACTCAGGACTAACACAGATACGCAGTATTTT.

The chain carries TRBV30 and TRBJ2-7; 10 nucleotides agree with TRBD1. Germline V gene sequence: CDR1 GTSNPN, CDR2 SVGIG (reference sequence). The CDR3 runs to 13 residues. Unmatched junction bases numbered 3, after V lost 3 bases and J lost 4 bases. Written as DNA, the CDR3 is TGTGCCTGGAGAAGGGGACAGGGGTACGAGCAGTACTTC. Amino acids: CAWRRGQGYEQYF. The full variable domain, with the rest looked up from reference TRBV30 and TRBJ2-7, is SQTIHQWPATLVQPVGSPLSLECTVEGTSNPNLYWYRQAAGRGLQLLFYSVGIGQISSEVPQNLSASRPQDRQFILSSKKLLLSDSGFYLCAWRRGQGYEQYFGPGTRLTVT.

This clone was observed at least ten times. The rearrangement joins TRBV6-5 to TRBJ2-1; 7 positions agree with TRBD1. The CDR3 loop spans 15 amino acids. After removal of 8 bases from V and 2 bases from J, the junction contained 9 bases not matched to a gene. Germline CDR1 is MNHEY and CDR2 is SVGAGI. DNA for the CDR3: TGTGCCAGCCGGTGGGATGGGACAGCCTACAATGAGCAGTTCTTC. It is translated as CASRWDGTAYNEQFF.

The CDR3 loop is CSASRPGGAYEQYF. In DNA, the CDR3 is TGCAGTGCTAGTAGGCCGGGAGGGGCCTACGAGCAGTACTTC. The chain links TRBV20-1 to TRBJ2-7; 8 bases are shared with TRBD2. V was pared by 3 bases and J by 2 bases, with 6 bases of the junction left unmatched. Germline V CDR1 and CDR2: DFQATT, SNEGSKA (reference sequence). This CDR3 has 14 amino acids.

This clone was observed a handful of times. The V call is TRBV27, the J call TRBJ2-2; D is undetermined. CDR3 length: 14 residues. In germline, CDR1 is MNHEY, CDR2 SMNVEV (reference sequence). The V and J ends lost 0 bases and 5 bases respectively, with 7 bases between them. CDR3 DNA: TGTGCCAGCAGTTTATCGTTCCTGACCGGGGAGCTGTTTTTT. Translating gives CASSLSFLTGELFF.

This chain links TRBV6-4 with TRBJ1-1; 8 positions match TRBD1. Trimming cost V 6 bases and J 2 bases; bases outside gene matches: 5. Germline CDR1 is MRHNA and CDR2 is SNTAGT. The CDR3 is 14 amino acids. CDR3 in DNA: TGTGCCAGCAGACCGGGACAGGCTAACACTGAAGCTTTCTTT. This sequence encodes CASRPGQANTEAFF.

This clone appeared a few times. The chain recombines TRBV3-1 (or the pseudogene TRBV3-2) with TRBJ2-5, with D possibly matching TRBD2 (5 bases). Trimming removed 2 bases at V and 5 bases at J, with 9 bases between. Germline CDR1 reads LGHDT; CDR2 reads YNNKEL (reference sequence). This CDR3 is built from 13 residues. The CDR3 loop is CASSQWASETQYF. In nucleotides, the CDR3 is TGTGCCAGCAGCCAATGGGCTAGCGAGACCCAGTACTTC.

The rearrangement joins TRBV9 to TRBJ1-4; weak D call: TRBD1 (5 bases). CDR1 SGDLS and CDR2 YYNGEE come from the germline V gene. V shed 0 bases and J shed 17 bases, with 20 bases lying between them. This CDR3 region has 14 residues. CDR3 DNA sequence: TGTGCCAGCAGCGTAGCTCCCGACAGAGTTCCTCTTTTTTTT. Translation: CASSVAPDRVPLFF.